The source of this T cell receptor beta chain is a study of control samples from healthy donors and cancer patients (dated by TCRdb to 2019 to 2021). The library was made by the immunoSEQ multiplex PCR assay. The clones in this table, taken by TCRdb from immuneACCESS, are in-frame only. Not every clone is retained; where verified, under half of the shortfall comes from an unresolved V gene, and the cause of the rest is unknown. Counted in this sample were about 85,000 clones; around nine tenths of them appeared once. The ten largest clones add up to approximately 6% of the sample. About this clone: What antigen it recognizes has not been identified. Base qualities were left out, and no much larger clone turns up one base away.

Trimmed from V: 5 bases; trimmed from J: 6 bases; junction bases lacking a gene match: 11. From a lookup of the germline V gene, CDR1 and CDR2 are SGHRS and YFSETQ. Reading from cysteine to phenylalanine, the CDR3 counts 15 amino acids. The retained sequence is limited to the CDR3, 45 bases, with the frame set at the first base. This receptor chain uses TRBV5-1 and TRBJ1-2; TRBD1 fits 9 bases in the junction. The receptor was derived from a man over 45 in good health. The sequenced sample was blood. The DNA sequence follows: TGCGCCAGCAGACCAAGTACAGGGGGCTTGGATGGCTACACCTTC. It specifies CASRPSTGGLDGYTF.